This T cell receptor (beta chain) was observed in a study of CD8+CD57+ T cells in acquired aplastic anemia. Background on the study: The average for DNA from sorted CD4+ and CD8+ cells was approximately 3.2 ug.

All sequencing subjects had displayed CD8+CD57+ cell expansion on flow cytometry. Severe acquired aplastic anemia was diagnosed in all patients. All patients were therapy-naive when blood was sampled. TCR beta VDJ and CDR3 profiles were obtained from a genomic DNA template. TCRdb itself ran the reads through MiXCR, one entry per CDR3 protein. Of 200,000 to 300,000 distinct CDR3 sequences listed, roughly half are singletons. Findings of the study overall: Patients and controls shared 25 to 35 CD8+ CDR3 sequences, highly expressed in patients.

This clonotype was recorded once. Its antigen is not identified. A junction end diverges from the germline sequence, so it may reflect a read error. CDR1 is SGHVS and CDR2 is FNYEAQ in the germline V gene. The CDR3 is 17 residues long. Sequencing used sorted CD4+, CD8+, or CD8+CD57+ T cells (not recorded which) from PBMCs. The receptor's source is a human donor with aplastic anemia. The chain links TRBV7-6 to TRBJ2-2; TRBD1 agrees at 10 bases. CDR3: CASSLTPDRGQTGELVF. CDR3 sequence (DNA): TGTGCCAGCAGCCTGACCCCTGACAGGGGGCAAACCGGGGAGCTGGTTTTT.